This T cell receptor beta chain was observed in a study of blood T cell repertoires in COVID-19. Study-wide background: T cells, B-cell-depleted T cells, or PBMCs provided the cDNA or gDNA that served as material.

Looked up from germline, CDR1 is KGHSH and CDR2 is LQKENI. CDR3 length: 15 residues. In the case of this clone: The junction shows a germline mismatch at one end, possibly a read error.

How the authors handled the data: From reference gene primer amplification, estimates of nucleated cell counts were derived. Measured with immunoSEQ multiplex PCR; TCRdb has only the in-frame clones, and not every one. V and J calls and clone size are as listed in that table; D and trimming were resolved from the DNA. The repertoire has approximately 210,000 clones, 88% of them found once; the top ten carry about 15%. Participants were placed into cohorts based on the clinical history they reported. The receptor was isolated from a woman aged 45-65 years with acute COVID-19. The material sequenced was PBMCs or T cells enriched from blood (not recorded which). The chain employs TRBV18 and TRBJ1-1, with 7 bases lining up with TRBD1. The CDR3 DNA follows: TGTGCCAGCTCACCGAGTTATTTCGTTCCCGGACAGGTACCTTTT. It codes for CASSPSYFVPGQVPF.